The 14 T cell receptor beta chains listed next were all sequenced from one sample in a study of blood T cell repertoires in COVID-19. Data came from immunoSEQ multiplex PCR; TCRdb stores just in-frame clones and leaves some out. This sample has about 94,000 clones, with 65% to 85% found just once. The sample was peripheral blood. Receptor source: a man between 60 and 75 years old with acute or convalescent COVID-19.

In its sample, this clone was seen once. The rearrangement joins TRBV30 to TRBJ1-1; D remains ambiguous. From germline, CDR1 is GTSNPN and CDR2 SVGIG (reference sequence). This CDR3 contains 13 residues. V was clipped by 2 bases and J by 5 bases, with 12 bases between them. CDR3 in amino acids: CAWSPSTTTEAFF. The CDR3 DNA follows: TGTGCCTGGAGTCCCTCGACTACTACTGAAGCTTTCTTT. The full variable domain, in which reference TRBV30 and TRBJ1-1 provide the parts outside the CDR3, is SQTIHQWPATLVQPVGSPLSLECTVEGTSNPNLYWYRQAAGRGLQLLFYSVGIGQISSEVPQNLSASRPQDRQFILSSKKLLLSDSGFYLCAWSPSTTTEAFFGQGTRLTVV.

The genes are TRBV24-1 and TRBJ2-2, with D possibly being TRBD1 (5 bases). The germline gives CDR1 KGHDR, CDR2 SFDVKD. Trimming cost V 3 bases and J 4 bases, with 14 bases left between them. The CDR3 runs to 16 residues. CDR3 region: CATSDSSWGATGELFF. CDR3 DNA: TGTGCCACCAGTGATAGCTCGTGGGGCGCCACCGGGGAGCTGTTTTTT.

The V gene is TRBV11-2, the J gene TRBJ2-3, with 8 bases fitting TRBD1. With V trimmed by 4 bases and J by 6 bases, 9 bases remained unmatched. The CDR3 length is 15 residues. Germline V CDR1 and CDR2: SGHAT, FQNNGV. The CDR3 spells CASSYGQGSYDTQYF. For the CDR3, the DNA is TGTGCCAGCAGCTATGGACAGGGTAGCTACGATACGCAGTATTTT.

This chain joins TRBV7-9 and TRBJ1-1; 11 bases map to TRBD1. This CDR3 contains 16 residues. With V trimmed by 3 bases and J by 5 bases, 8 bases remained unmatched. Looked up from germline, CDR1 is SEHNR and CDR2 is FQNEAQ (reference sequence). DNA of the CDR3: TGTGCCAGCAGCTTGGACCTGGGACAGGGGGTTACTGAAGCTTTCTTT. It encodes CASSLDLGQGVTEAFF.

V and J are TRBV2 and TRBJ2-1, with a weak D call TRBD2 (5 bases). Per the germline V gene, CDR1 is SNHLY and CDR2 is FYNNEI. The CDR3 has 14 residues. Trimming left V 6 bases short and J 7 bases short, with 16 bases between. CDR3 region: CASSEGLVWNEQFF. The CDR3 bases are TGTGCCAGCAGCGAGGGTTTAGTTTGGAATGAGCAGTTCTTC.

The chain recombines TRBV7-8 with TRBJ2-7; D perhaps matches TRBD2 (6 bases). CDR1 and CDR2 (germline): SGHVS, FQNEAQ. V was shortened by 3 bases and J by 5 bases, with 20 bases between the two germline ends. The CDR3 has 16 amino acids. The CDR3 is CASSFPGRARGNEQYF. The CDR3 nucleotides are TGTGCCAGCAGCTTCCCGGGACGGGCACGGGGGAACGAGCAGTACTTC.

The genes are TRBV18 and TRBJ2-1, with 9 positions matching TRBD1. The CDR3 runs 15 residues. Trimming cost V 3 bases and J 7 bases; bases outside gene matches: 7. Germline loops: CDR1 KGHSH, CDR2 LQKENI. In DNA form, the CDR3 reads TGTGCCAGCTCACCCCCGAGGACAGGGGTGAATGAGCAGTTCTTC. Its translation: CASSPPRTGVNEQFF.

CDR3 bases: TGCGCCAGCCAAACAGGACAGGGGAGCACAGATACGCAGTATTTT. Translating it yields CASQTGQGSTDTQYF. The V gene is TRBV5-1, the J gene TRBJ2-3; 9 nucleotides agree with TRBD1. CDR1 is SGHRS and CDR2 is YFSETQ in the germline V gene. J was trimmed by 0 bases and V by 7 bases; bases with no gene match: 6. This CDR3 has 15 amino acids.

The rearrangement links TRBV2 to TRBJ1-1; 7 nucleotides align to TRBD1. Germline CDR1 and CDR2: SNHLY and FYNNEI. The CDR3 is 13 amino acids. Losses at the gene ends were 6 bases for V and 1 base for J; bases not matched to a gene: 2. In DNA, the CDR3 is TGTGCCAGCAGCTACAGGGGGAACACTGAAGCTTTCTTT. This sequence encodes CASSYRGNTEAFF.

The genes are TRBV2 and TRBJ2-6, with TRBD1 as a possible D gene (5 bases). Trimming stripped 5 bases from V and 1 base from J, with 9 bases between. The CDR3 has 15 amino acids. The germline CDR1 and CDR2 sequences are SNHLY and FYNNEI. CDR3 loop: CASSYQGSGANVLTF. The CDR3 region has the DNA TGTGCCAGCAGTTATCAGGGTTCTGGGGCCAACGTCCTGACTTTC.

The genes are TRBV2 and TRBJ2-4; D unresolved. Germline CDR1 is SNHLY and CDR2 is FYNNEI. With 2 bases removed from V and 2 bases from J, the gap between germline ends came to 7 bases. There are 14 residues in the CDR3. The CDR3 DNA sequence: TGTGCCAGCAGTGAACATAGCACCAAAAACATTCAGTACTTC. Translating it yields CASSEHSTKNIQYF.

The genes are TRBV27 and TRBJ1-6; 7 positions agree with TRBD1. Germline assignment: CDR1 MNHEY and CDR2 SMNVEV (reference sequence). The J segment lost 13 bases and the V segment lost 0 bases, leaving 9 bases of the junction unmatched. The CDR3 totals 15 residues. CDR3 nucleotide sequence: TGTGCCAGCAGTTTATCGAGAAGGGGGCAAGTCCCCCTCCACTTT. Its translation is CASSLSRRGQVPLHF.

This sequence joins TRBV6-2 or TRBV6-3 and TRBJ1-5; tentative D call: TRBD1 (6 bases). The CDR3 spans 19 residues. With 1 base removed from V and 2 bases from J, the gap between germline ends came to 21 bases. The germline V gene has CDR1 MNHEY and CDR2 SVGEGT. The CDR3 bases are TGTGCCAGCAGTTACTTAACAGGGAGAGACTCTTTCGGCAATCAGCCCCAGCATTTT. Translation gives CASSYLTGRDSFGNQPQHF.

The gene calls are TRBV4-1 and TRBJ1-4; TRBD1 aligns across 8 bases. The germline V gene has CDR1 MGHRA and CDR2 YSYEKL. The CDR3 is 15 amino acids. Unmatched junction bases numbered 8, after V lost 3 bases and J lost 8 bases. The CDR3, as DNA: TGCGCCAGCAGCCAGCAGGCAGGGGGCGACGAAAAACTGTTTTTT. Translated: CASSQQAGGDEKLFF.